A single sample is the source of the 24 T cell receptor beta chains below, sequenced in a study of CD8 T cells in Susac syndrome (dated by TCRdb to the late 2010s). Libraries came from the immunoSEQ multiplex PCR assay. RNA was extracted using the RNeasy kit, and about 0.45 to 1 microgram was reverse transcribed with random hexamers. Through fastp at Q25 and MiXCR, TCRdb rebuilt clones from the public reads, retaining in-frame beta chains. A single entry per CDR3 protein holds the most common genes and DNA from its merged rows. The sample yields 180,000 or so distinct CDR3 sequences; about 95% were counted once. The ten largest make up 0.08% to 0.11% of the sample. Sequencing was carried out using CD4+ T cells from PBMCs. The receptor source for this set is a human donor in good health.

CDR3 nucleotides: TGTGCCAGCAGTCTATGGACTGTGAACACTGAAGCTTTCTTT. Translating it yields CASSLWTVNTEAFF. The chain is built from TRBV12-3 or TRBV12-4 and TRBJ1-1; no reliable D call. The CDR3 extends over 14 amino acids. V gave up 5 bases and J gave up 0 bases, with 10 bases separating them.

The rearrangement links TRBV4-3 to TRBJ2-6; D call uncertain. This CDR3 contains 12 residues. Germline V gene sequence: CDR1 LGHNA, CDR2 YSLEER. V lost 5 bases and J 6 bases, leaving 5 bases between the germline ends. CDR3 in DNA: TGCGCCAGCAGCTATGAGGCCAACGTCCTGACTTTC. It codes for CASSYEANVLTF.

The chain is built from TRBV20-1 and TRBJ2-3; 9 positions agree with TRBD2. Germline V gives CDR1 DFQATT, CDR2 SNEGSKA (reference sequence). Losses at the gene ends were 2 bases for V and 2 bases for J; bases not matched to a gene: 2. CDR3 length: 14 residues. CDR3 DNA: TGCAGTGCTAGAACTAGCGGGTACACAGATACGCAGTATTTT. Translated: CSARTSGYTDTQYF.

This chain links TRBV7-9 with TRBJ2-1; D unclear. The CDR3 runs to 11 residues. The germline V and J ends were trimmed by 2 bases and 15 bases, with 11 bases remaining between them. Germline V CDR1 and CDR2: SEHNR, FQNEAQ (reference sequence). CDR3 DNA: TGTGCCAGCAGCTTAAACTTCAATTGGTTCTTC. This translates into CASSLNFNWFF.

CDR3 region: CASSLRLAANNEQFF. The CDR3, as DNA: TGTGCCAGCAGTTTGAGGCTAGCGGCCAACAATGAGCAGTTCTTC. This chain uses TRBV27 with TRBJ2-1; 7 bases agree with TRBD2. Trimming cost V 3 bases and J 5 bases; bases outside gene matches: 7. This CDR3 region has 15 residues. CDR1 MNHEY and CDR2 SMNVEV come from the germline V gene (reference sequence).

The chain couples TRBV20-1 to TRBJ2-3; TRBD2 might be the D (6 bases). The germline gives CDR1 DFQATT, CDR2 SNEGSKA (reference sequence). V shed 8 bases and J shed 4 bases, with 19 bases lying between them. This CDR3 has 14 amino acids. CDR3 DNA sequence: TGCAGTTACATCCCCGGGACTGGGCCAGATACGCAGTATTTT. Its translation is CSYIPGTGPDTQYF.

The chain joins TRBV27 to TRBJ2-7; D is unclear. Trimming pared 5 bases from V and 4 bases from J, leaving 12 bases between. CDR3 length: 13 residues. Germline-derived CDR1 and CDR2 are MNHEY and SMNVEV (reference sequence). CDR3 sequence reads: CASSPHDGYEQYF. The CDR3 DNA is TGTGCCAGCAGTCCCCACGACGGGTACGAGCAGTACTTC.

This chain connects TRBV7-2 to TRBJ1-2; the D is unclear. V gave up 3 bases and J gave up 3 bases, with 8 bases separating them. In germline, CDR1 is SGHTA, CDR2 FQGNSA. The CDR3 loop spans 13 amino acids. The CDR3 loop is CASSLSGYYGYTF. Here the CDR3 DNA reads TGTGCCAGCAGCTTGTCAGGCTACTATGGCTACACCTTC.

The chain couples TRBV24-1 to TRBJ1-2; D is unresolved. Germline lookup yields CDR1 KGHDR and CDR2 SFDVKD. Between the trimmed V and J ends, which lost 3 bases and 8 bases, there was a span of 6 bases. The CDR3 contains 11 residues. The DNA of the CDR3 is TGTGCCACCAGTGATATTAGAGGCTACACCTTC. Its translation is CATSDIRGYTF.

CDR3 sequence (DNA): TGTGCCAGCAGCTTAGTTGTCCACCCTGAGGGCCTCTATGGCTACACCTTC. Its protein is CASSLVVHPEGLYGYTF. The chain has TRBV7-2 and TRBJ1-2, with D unclear. This CDR3 is built from 17 residues. CDR1 and CDR2 (germline): SGHTA, FQGNSA. Trimming took off 1 base at V and 4 bases at J, with 19 bases between the two ends.

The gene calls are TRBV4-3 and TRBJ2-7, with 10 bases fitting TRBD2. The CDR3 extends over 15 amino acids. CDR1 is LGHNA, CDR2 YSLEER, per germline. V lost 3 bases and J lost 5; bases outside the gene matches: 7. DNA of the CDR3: TGCGCCAGCAGCCACTCTCTAGCGGGAGTCAACGAGCAGTACTTC. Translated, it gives CASSHSLAGVNEQYF.

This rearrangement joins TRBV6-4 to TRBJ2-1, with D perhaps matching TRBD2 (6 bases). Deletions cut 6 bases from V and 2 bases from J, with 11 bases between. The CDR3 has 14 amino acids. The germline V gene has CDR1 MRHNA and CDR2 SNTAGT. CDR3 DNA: TGTGCCAGCAGCCGGGAGCCCACCTACAATGAGCAGTTCTTC. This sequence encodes CASSREPTYNEQFF.

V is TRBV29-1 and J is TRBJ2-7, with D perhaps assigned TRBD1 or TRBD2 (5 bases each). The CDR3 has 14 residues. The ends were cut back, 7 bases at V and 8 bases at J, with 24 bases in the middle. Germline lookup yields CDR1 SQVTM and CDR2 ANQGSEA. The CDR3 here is CSAVDTGTSQKQYF. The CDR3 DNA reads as TGCAGCGCTGTTGACACGGGGACCTCTCAGAAGCAGTACTTC.

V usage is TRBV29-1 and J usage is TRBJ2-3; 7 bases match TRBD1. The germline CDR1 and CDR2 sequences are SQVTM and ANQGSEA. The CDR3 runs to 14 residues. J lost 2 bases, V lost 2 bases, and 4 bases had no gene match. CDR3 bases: TGCAGCGTTGAATGGGACAGACCCACAGATACGCAGTATTTT. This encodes CSVEWDRPTDTQYF.

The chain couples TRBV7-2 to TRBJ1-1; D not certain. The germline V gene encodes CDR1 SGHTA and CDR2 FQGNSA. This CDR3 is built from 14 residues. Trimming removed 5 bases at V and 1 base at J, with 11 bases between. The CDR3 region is CASSPYAANTEAFF. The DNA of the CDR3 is TGTGCCAGCAGCCCATACGCTGCGAACACTGAAGCTTTCTTT.

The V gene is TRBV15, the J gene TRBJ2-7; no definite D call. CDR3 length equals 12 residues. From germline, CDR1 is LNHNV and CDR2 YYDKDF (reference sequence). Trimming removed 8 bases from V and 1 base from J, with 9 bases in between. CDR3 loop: CATRTVSYEQYF. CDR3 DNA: TGTGCCACCCGGACCGTGTCCTACGAGCAGTACTTC.

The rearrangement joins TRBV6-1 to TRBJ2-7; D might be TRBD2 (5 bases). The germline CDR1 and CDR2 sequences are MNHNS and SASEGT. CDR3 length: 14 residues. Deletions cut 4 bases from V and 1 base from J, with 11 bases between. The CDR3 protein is CASSALEESYEQYF. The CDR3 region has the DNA TGTGCCAGCAGTGCATTGGAGGAATCCTACGAGCAGTACTTC.

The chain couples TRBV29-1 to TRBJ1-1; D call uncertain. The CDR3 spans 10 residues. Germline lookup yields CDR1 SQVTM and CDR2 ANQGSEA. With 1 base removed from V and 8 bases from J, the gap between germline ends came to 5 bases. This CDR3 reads CSVEAGEAFF. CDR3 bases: TGCAGCGTTGAAGCGGGCGAAGCTTTCTTT. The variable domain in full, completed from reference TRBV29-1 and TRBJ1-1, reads SAVISQKPSRDICQRGTSLTIQCQVDSQVTMMFWYRQQPGQSLTLIATANQGSEATYESGFVIDKFPISRPNLTFSTLTVSNMSPEDSSIYLCSVEAGEAFFGQGTRLTVV.

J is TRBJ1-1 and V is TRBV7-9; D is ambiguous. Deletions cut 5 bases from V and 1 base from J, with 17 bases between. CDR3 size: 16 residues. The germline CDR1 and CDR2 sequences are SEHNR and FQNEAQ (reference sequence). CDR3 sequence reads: CASSPKRAGWNTEAFF. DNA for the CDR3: TGTGCCAGCAGCCCCAAACGAGCGGGCTGGAACACTGAAGCTTTCTTT. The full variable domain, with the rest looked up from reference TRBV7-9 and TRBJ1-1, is DTGVSQNPRHKITKRGQNVTFRCDPISEHNRLYWYRQTLGQGPEFLTYFQNEAQLEKSRLLSDRFSAERPKGSFSTLEIQRTEQGDSAMYLCASSPKRAGWNTEAFFGQGTRLTVV.

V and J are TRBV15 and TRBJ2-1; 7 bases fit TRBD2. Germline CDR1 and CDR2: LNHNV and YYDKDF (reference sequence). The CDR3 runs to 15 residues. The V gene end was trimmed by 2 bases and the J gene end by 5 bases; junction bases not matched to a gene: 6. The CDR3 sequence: CATSRYRDYDNEQFF. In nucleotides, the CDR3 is TGTGCCACCAGCAGATACCGGGACTACGACAATGAGCAGTTCTTC. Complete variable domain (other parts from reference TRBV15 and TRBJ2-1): DAMVIQNPRYQVTQFGKPVTLSCSQTLNHNVMYWYQQKSSQAPKLLFHYYDKDFNNEADTPDNFQSRRPNTSFCFLDIRSPGLGDTAMYLCATSRYRDYDNEQFFGPGTRLTVL.

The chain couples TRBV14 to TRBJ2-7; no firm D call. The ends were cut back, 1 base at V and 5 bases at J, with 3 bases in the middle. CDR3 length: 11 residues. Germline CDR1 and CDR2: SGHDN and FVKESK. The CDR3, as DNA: TGTGCCAGCAGCCAAGCCCACGAGCAGTACTTC. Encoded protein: CASSQAHEQYF.

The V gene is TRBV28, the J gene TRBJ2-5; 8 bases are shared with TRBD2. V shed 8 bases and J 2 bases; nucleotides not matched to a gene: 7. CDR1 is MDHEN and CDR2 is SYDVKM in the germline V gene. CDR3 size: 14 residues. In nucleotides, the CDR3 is TGTGCCAGCGGGTCGACTAGCGAGCAAGAGACCCAGTACTTC. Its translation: CASGSTSEQETQYF.

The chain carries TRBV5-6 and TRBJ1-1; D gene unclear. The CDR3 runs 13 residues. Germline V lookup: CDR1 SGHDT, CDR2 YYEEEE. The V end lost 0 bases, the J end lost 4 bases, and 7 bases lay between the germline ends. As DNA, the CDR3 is TGTGCCAGCAGCTTGGGGCGGGCCACTGAAGCTTTCTTT. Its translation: CASSLGRATEAFF.

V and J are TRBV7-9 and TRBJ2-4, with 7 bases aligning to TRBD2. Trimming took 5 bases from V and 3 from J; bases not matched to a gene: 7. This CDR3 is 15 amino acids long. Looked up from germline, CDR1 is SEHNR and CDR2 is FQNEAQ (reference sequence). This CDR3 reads CASSLGRGGKNIQYF. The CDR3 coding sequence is TGTGCCAGCAGCCTTGGGAGGGGCGGCAAAAACATTCAGTACTTC.